This T cell receptor beta chain was documented in a study of Tregs in tolerant kidney transplant recipients. The study's findings and limits: In tolerant patients, donor-specific Tregs outgrew total Tregs, suggesting antigen-driven expansion. For some patients, primers changed over time, blocking nucleotide-level comparison.

Related graft donors supplied nonmyeloablative bone marrow transplants, and mixed chimerism was transient. Unstimulated regulatory T cells (CD4+CD25+CD127-), CD4+CD25- non-regulatory cells, CD4 and CD8 cells were FACS-sorted from thawed PBMCs. The V gene's germline CDR1 is SEHNR and CDR2 FQNEAQ (reference sequence). V was clipped by 2 bases and J by 1 base, with 8 bases between them. The CDR3 is 14 residues long. Remarks on this clone: What it binds is not known.

Clones were read by immunoSEQ multiplex PCR, and TCRdb kept only the in-frame ones, dropping some. Altogether tens of thousands of clones are present, 80% to 90% being singletons, with the ten largest covering about 4%. This chain links TRBV7-9 with TRBJ2-5; D not certain. Sequenced here: CD4+ T cells from blood (PBMCs), sampled 6 months after the transplant. The sequence came from a human patient who received a combined kidney and bone marrow transplant. Some T cells may be provided by the graft donor. CDR3 nucleotides: TGTGCCAGCAGCTTATCTCGGAGCCAAGAGACCCAGTACTTC. It specifies CASSLSRSQETQYF.